Below, 27 T cell receptor beta chains from the same sample are listed, as sequenced in a study of shared clonotypes between healthy human individuals. Selected positively for CCR7 and CD45RO-negative, naive CD8 cells excluded terminally differentiated effector memory CD45RA+ cells. Some clones are missing from TCRdb's copy, which holds only in-frame ones; the method was immunoSEQ multiplex PCR. The profile shows 760,000 or so clones, 95% to 97% of them singletons. Sample: naive CD8+ T cells sorted from blood. The receptors shown here come from a man aged 25-40 years in good health.

This rearrangement joins TRBV27 to TRBJ2-7; 9 bases are a match to TRBD2. CDR3 length: 15 amino acids. Per the germline V gene, CDR1 is MNHEY and CDR2 is SMNVEV (reference sequence). V dropped 5 bases and J dropped 5; count of bases not matched to a gene: 10. The CDR3 DNA sequence: TGTGCCAGCAGTCCCCCCCCCGGACTAGCGAACGAGCAGTACTTC. Translation: CASSPPPGLANEQYF.

This clone has only one observation. The genes are TRBV5-1 and TRBJ1-2, with D perhaps TRBD1 (5 bases). With 0 bases removed from V and 8 bases from J, the gap between germline ends came to 8 bases. The CDR3 length is 12 residues. Germline assignment: CDR1 SGHRS and CDR2 YFSETQ. CDR3 DNA sequence: TGCGCCAGCAGCTTGGAGGCAGGGGGCTACACCTTC. This sequence encodes CASSLEAGGYTF.

The CDR3 nucleotides are TGTGCCAGCAGCGGAAATTCGGGATCTAGCGGGAGGTTTGACAATGAGCAGTTCTTC. This sequence encodes CASSGNSGSSGRFDNEQFF. This chain links TRBV7-9 with TRBJ2-1, with 11 bases that match TRBD2. Germline values: CDR1 SEHNR, CDR2 FQNEAQ (reference sequence). The length of the CDR3 is 19 residues. J lost 5 bases, V lost 5 bases, and 17 bases had no gene match.

This chain connects TRBV9 to TRBJ2-1, with TRBD2 as a possible D gene (6 bases). The CDR3 covers 12 residues. From germline, CDR1 is SGDLS and CDR2 YYNGEE. V gave up 7 bases and J gave up 10 bases, with 15 bases separating them. CDR3 residues: CASGDGRGEQFF. The CDR3 DNA sequence: TGTGCCAGCGGGGACGGGAGAGGCGAGCAGTTCTTC.

The J gene is TRBJ1-4, the V gene TRBV4-1; D gene ambiguous. Germline V gene lookup returns CDR1 MGHRA and CDR2 YSYEKL. The CDR3 extends over 16 amino acids. The V end lost 1 base, the J end lost 4 bases, and 13 bases lay between the germline ends. In DNA form, the CDR3 reads TGCGCCAGCAGCCAAGCACAGATCCGAAATAATGAAAAACTGTTTTTT. It specifies CASSQAQIRNNEKLFF.

The rearrangement joins TRBV6-5 to TRBJ1-2; maybe TRBD1 (5 bases). The CDR3 has 13 amino acids. Germline CDR1 is MNHEY and CDR2 is SVGAGI. Trimming removed 6 bases at V and 8 bases at J, with 16 bases between. The CDR3 protein is CASRPGGVRGYTF. The DNA of the CDR3 is TGTGCCAGCAGACCCGGGGGAGTCAGAGGCTACACCTTC.

This clone has just a few counts. The rearrangement uses TRBV6-5 and TRBJ2-7; 10 positions match TRBD1. Trimming removed 6 bases from V and 0 bases from J; junction bases left unmatched: 2. Per the germline V gene, CDR1 is MNHEY and CDR2 is SVGAGI. The CDR3 consists of 14 residues. The CDR3 spells CASSRQGASYEQYF. CDR3 DNA sequence: TGTGCCAGCAGCCGACAGGGGGCCTCCTACGAGCAGTACTTC.

The chain carries TRBV19 and TRBJ2-1, with D perhaps matching TRBD2 (5 bases). The length of the CDR3 is 17 residues. In germline, CDR1 is LNHDA, CDR2 SQIVND (reference sequence). V lost 4 bases and J 4 bases, leaving 20 bases between the germline ends. Here the CDR3 DNA reads TGTGCCAGTAGTACGCCCTCCGGGATCCCCTCTTACAATGAGCAGTTCTTC. Translating gives CASSTPSGIPSYNEQFF.

The rearrangement uses TRBV29-1 and TRBJ2-5; TRBD1 is a possible D gene (6 bases). Germline V CDR1 and CDR2: SQVTM, ANQGSEA. The V and J ends lost 0 bases and 2 bases respectively, with 13 bases between them. This CDR3 has 15 amino acids. Here the CDR3 DNA reads TGCAGCGTTGAAGATGCGGCAGGGGAGCAAGAGACCCAGTACTTC. Amino acid sequence: CSVEDAAGEQETQYF. The full variable domain, completed using reference TRBV29-1 and TRBJ2-5, is SAVISQKPSRDICQRGTSLTIQCQVDSQVTMMFWYRQQPGQSLTLIATANQGSEATYESGFVIDKFPISRPNLTFSTLTVSNMSPEDSSIYLCSVEDAAGEQETQYFGPGTRLLVL.

This clone occurred once. The chain combines TRBV9 with TRBJ2-3; 8 nucleotides agree with TRBD2. The junction had 19 bases not matched to a gene; V was cut back by 4 bases and J by 0 bases. Germline values: CDR1 SGDLS, CDR2 YYNGEE. This CDR3 is built from 20 residues. CDR3: CASSPPRGGTSEESTDTQYF. In nucleotides, the CDR3 is TGTGCCAGCAGCCCACCCCGGGGGGGTACTAGCGAGGAGAGCACAGATACGCAGTATTTT.

The CDR3 sequence is CASSYPTSGRPDTQYF. The CDR3 DNA sequence: TGTGCCAGCAGTTACCCGACTAGCGGGAGGCCAGATACGCAGTATTTT. J is TRBJ2-3 and V is TRBV28; 13 positions match TRBD2. V lost 4 bases to trimming and J lost 4 bases; unmatched junction nucleotides: 5. CDR3 length equals 16 residues. Germline CDR1 MDHEN, CDR2 SYDVKM.

The chain joins TRBV25-1 to TRBJ1-4; tentatively, D is TRBD1 (6 bases). V was cut by 4 bases and J by 12 bases, with 9 bases left in between. The CDR3 runs to 11 residues. The germline gives CDR1 MGHDK, CDR2 SYGVNS. In DNA form, the CDR3 reads TGTGCCAGCAGTGTCGACAGGCAACTGTTTTTT. This sequence encodes CASSVDRQLFF.

The J gene is TRBJ2-7, the V gene TRBV7-9, with TRBD1 as a possible D gene (5 bases). The V gene's germline CDR1 is SEHNR and CDR2 FQNEAQ (reference sequence). Trimming pared 4 bases from V and 0 bases from J, leaving 16 bases between. This CDR3 contains 16 residues. In nucleotides, the CDR3 is TGTGCCAGCAGCTCCACCAGGGCCCTTAGCTCCTACGAGCAGTACTTC. This sequence encodes CASSSTRALSSYEQYF. Full variable domain (outside the CDR3, taken from reference TRBV7-9 and TRBJ2-7): DTGVSQNPRHKITKRGQNVTFRCDPISEHNRLYWYRQTLGQGPEFLTYFQNEAQLEKSRLLSDRFSAERPKGSFSTLEIQRTEQGDSAMYLCASSSTRALSSYEQYFGPGTRLTVT.

The V gene is TRBV19, the J gene TRBJ2-1, with 9 bases aligning to TRBD2. This CDR3 has 17 amino acids. After removal of 6 bases from V and 0 bases from J, the junction contained 9 bases not matched to a gene. Germline assignment: CDR1 LNHDA and CDR2 SQIVND (reference sequence). The CDR3 DNA is TGTGCCAGTAGCCTCTTAGCGGGAGACTCCTCCTACAATGAGCAGTTCTTC. The encoded protein is CASSLLAGDSSYNEQFF.

This clone was seen once. The chain has TRBV7-8 and TRBJ2-1; D is uncertain. V was shortened by 2 bases and J by 0 bases, with 11 bases between the two germline ends. In germline, CDR1 is SGHVS, CDR2 FQNEAQ. CDR3 size: 16 residues. Here the CDR3 DNA reads TGTGCCAGCAGCTTATCGGCAGAGAGCTCCTACAATGAGCAGTTCTTC. As protein: CASSLSAESSYNEQFF.

CDR3 nucleotide sequence: TGTGCCAGCAGTTTGTTGCGGACTAAGGGCACAGATACGCAGTATTTT. It yields the protein CASSLLRTKGTDTQYF. The V and J genes are TRBV27 and TRBJ2-3; maybe TRBD2 (6 bases). CDR1 and CDR2 (germline): MNHEY, SMNVEV (reference sequence). The CDR3 contains 16 residues. Trimming took off 3 bases at V and 1 base at J, with 14 bases between the two ends.

This clone was detected once. The rearrangement uses TRBV6-1 and TRBJ1-5; TRBD1 agrees at 7 bases. Germline V gene data show CDR1 as MNHNS and CDR2 as SASEGT. J gave up 4 bases and V 2 bases, and 5 bases lay outside the gene matches. The CDR3 has 15 residues. The CDR3 coding sequence is TGTGCCAGCAGTGAATGGGAGGGGGCGAATCAGCCCCAGCATTTT. As protein: CASSEWEGANQPQHF.

The J gene is TRBJ2-4, the V gene TRBV5-4; 9 positions agree with TRBD1. This CDR3 spans 14 amino acids. J lost 6 bases, V lost 2 bases, and 3 bases had no gene match. The germline V gene encodes CDR1 SGHNT and CDR2 YYREEE (reference sequence). CDR3 residues: CASSLTGGRNIQYF. The CDR3 region has the DNA TGTGCCAGCAGCTTAACAGGGGGCAGAAACATTCAGTACTTC. Full variable domain (outside the CDR3, taken from reference TRBV5-4 and TRBJ2-4): ETGVTQSPTHLIKTRGQQVTLRCSSQSGHNTVSWYQQALGQGPQFIFQYYREEENGRGNFPPRFSGLQFPNYSSELNVNALELDDSALYLCASSLTGGRNIQYFGAGTRLSVL.

A single count supports this clone. This chain links TRBV2 with TRBJ2-7, with 10 nucleotides matching TRBD2. The CDR3 has 14 residues. After removal of 7 bases from V and 0 bases from J, the junction contained 3 bases not matched to a gene. CDR1 is SNHLY, CDR2 FYNNEI, per germline. The CDR3, as DNA: TGTGCCAGCATACTAGCGGGGTCCTCCTACGAGCAGTACTTC. Amino acids: CASILAGSSYEQYF.

The chain carries TRBV11-2 and TRBJ1-2; the D is unclear. Trimming removed 0 bases at V and 5 bases at J, with 13 bases between. Per the germline V gene, CDR1 is SGHAT and CDR2 is FQNNGV. CDR3 length: 15 amino acids. Written as DNA, the CDR3 is TGTGCCAGCAGCTTAGAGGCAGCTCCGGCATATGGCTACACCTTC. Its protein product is CASSLEAAPAYGYTF.

This chain links TRBV27 with TRBJ1-3; no firm D call. This CDR3 has 14 residues. Germline V gene sequence: CDR1 MNHEY, CDR2 SMNVEV (reference sequence). Deletions cut 4 bases from V and 2 bases from J, with 9 bases between. CDR3: CASSYPTAGNTIYF. The CDR3 nucleotides read TGTGCCAGCAGTTACCCCACAGCTGGAAACACCATATATTTT.

The chain combines TRBV7-9 with TRBJ1-2; D not certain. There are 13 residues in the CDR3. Germline V gene lookup returns CDR1 SEHNR and CDR2 FQNEAQ (reference sequence). V was cut by 4 bases and J by 4 bases, with 10 bases left in between. The CDR3 DNA reads as TGTGCCAGCAGCTCAGGCCAACCCTATGGCTACACCTTC. Residues: CASSSGQPYGYTF.

This clone was counted a single time. CDR3 protein: CASSFTLRGYGYTF. CDR3 bases: TGTGCCAGCAGCTTTACTCTTAGGGGGTATGGCTACACCTTC. This sequence joins TRBV7-9 and TRBJ1-2; tentatively, D is TRBD1 (6 bases). V dropped 3 bases and J dropped 5 bases, with 13 bases sitting between them. Per the germline V gene, CDR1 is SEHNR and CDR2 is FQNEAQ (reference sequence). The CDR3 contains 14 residues.

V usage is TRBV29-1 and J usage is TRBJ2-7; TRBD1 might be the D (5 bases). V lost 3 bases and J 3 bases, leaving 15 bases between the germline ends. The CDR3 is 14 residues long. The germline CDR1 and CDR2 sequences are SQVTM and ANQGSEA. DNA of the CDR3: TGCAGCGTTGAGGGCCAGGGTGGCATCTACGAGCAGTACTTC. Translating gives CSVEGQGGIYEQYF.

The rearrangement uses TRBV19 and TRBJ2-1; D is unresolved. Trimming took off 5 bases at V and 8 bases at J, with 16 bases between the two ends. The length of the CDR3 is 14 residues. Germline values: CDR1 LNHDA, CDR2 SQIVND (reference sequence). The CDR3 loop is CASSPFVVFDEQFF. The CDR3 nucleotides are TGTGCCAGTAGTCCGTTCGTCGTCTTCGATGAGCAGTTCTTC.

CDR3 protein: CARSFCLRENTGELFF. CDR3 DNA: TGTGCCAGAAGCTTCTGTTTGCGGGAGAACACCGGGGAGCTGTTTTTT. V usage is TRBV5-3 and J usage is TRBJ2-2, with D possibly matching TRBD2 (6 bases). TRBV5-3 carries the ORF label, with uncertain function. V was shortened by 2 bases and J by 1 base, with 12 bases between the two germline ends. CDR3 length equals 16 residues.

The chain joins TRBV28 to TRBJ2-7; D uncertain. Trimming took 6 bases from V and 0 from J, leaving 15 bases between them. The germline gives CDR1 MDHEN, CDR2 SYDVKM. CDR3 length: 15 residues. The CDR3 coding sequence is TGTGCCAGCAGCGGATACAACCAATACTCCTACGAGCAGTACTTC. Translated, it gives CASSGYNQYSYEQYF.